This T cell receptor beta chain was found in a study of blood T cell repertoires in COVID-19. Background on the study: There were acute and convalescent COVID-19 samples, and they came from the United States, Italy and Spain. Nucleic acid was either cDNA or gDNA, and it came from T cells, B-cell-depleted T cells, or PBMCs.

V gave up 0 bases and J gave up 2 bases, with 11 bases separating them. The germline CDR1 and CDR2 sequences are MNHNS and SASEGT. The length of the CDR3 is 16 residues. Profiled with immunoSEQ multiplex PCR; TCRdb holds only in-frame clones, not every one. Here the sample spans 25,000 to 35,000 clones, roughly two thirds being singletons. The specimen sequenced was peripheral blood. This chain connects TRBV6-1 to TRBJ1-5; D might be TRBD1 (5 bases). This sequence was found in a human donor in a cohort sampled during active COVID-19. CDR3 coding DNA: TGTGCCAGCAGTGAAGCTGCCGGGGGTGGCAATCAGCCCCAGCATTTT. It encodes CASSEAAGGGNQPQHF.